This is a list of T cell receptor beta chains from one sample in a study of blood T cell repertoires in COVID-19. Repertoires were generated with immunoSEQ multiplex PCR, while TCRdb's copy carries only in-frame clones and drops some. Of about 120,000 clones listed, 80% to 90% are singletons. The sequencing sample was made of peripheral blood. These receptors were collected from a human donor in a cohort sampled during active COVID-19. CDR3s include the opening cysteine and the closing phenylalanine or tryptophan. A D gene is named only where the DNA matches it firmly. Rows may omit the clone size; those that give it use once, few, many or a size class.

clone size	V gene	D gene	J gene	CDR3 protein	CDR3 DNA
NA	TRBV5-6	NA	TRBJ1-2	CASSLQVLNYGYTF	TGTGCCAGCAGCTTACAGGTGCTTAACTATGGCTACACCTTC
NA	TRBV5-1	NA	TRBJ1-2	CASSWSVEPNYGYTF	TGCGCCAGCAGCTGGTCCGTAGAGCCGAACTATGGCTACACCTTC
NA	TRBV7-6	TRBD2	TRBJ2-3	CASSSQSGGAADTQYF	TGTGCCAGCAGCTCCCAGAGCGGGGGGGCTGCAGATACGCAGTATTTT
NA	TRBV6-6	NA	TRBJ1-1	CASSYSTGGVTEAFF	TGTGCCAGCAGTTACTCGACGGGTGGCGTGACTGAAGCTTTCTTT
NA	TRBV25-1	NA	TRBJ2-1	CASSDSGGAYNEQFF	TGTGCCAGCAGTGATAGTGGCGGAGCCTACAATGAGCAGTTCTTC
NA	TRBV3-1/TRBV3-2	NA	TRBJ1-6	CASSQMPGLGSPLHF	TGTGCCAGCAGCCAAATGCCAGGGTTGGGTTCACCCCTCCACTTT
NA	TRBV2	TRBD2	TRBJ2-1	CASLPGLAGLSYNEQFF	TGTGCCAGCCTACCGGGACTAGCGGGGCTATCCTACAATGAGCAGTTCTTC
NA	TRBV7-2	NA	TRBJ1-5	CASSPRDTNQPQHF	TGTGCCAGCAGCCCTCGGGACACCAATCAGCCCCAGCATTTT
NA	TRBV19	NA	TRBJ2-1	CASSIAGGEVRSYNEQFF	TGTGCCAGTAGTATAGCTGGCGGGGAGGTCCGGTCATACAATGAGCAGTTCTTC
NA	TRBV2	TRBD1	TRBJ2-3	CASSQGTGGATDTQYF	TGTGCCAGCAGCCAGGGGACAGGGGGTGCTACGGATACGCAGTATTTT
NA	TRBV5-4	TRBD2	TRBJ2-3	CASSLYTGGVPDTQYF	TGTGCCAGCAGCTTGTACACGGGGGGGGTGCCAGATACGCAGTATTTT
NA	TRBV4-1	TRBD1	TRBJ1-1	CASSGAGQLNTEAFF	TGCGCCAGCAGCGGGGCGGGACAGCTGAACACTGAAGCTTTCTTT
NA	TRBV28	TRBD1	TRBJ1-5	CASSAGQGNNQPQHF	TGTGCCAGCAGTGCCGGACAGGGGAACAATCAGCCCCAGCATTTT
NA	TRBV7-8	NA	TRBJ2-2	CASSLWGLNTGELFF	TGTGCCAGCAGCTTATGGGGACTGAACACCGGGGAGCTGTTTTTT
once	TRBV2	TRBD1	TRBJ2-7	CASGGQGYEQYF	TGTGCCAGCGGGGGACAGGGCTACGAGCAGTACTTC
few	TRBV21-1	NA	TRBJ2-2	CASILNDRVVRELFF	TGTGCCAGCATCCTAAATGACAGGGTTGTCCGGGAGCTGTTTTTT
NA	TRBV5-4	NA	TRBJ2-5	CASSLIQGRETQYF	TGTGCCAGCAGCTTGATCCAGGGGCGGGAGACCCAGTACTTC
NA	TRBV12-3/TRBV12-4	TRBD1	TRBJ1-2	CASTRQGWGYTF	TGTGCCAGCACCCGACAGGGGTGGGGCTACACCTTC
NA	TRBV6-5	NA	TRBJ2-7	CASSYSTSYEQYF	TGTGCCAGCAGTTACTCGACATCCTACGAGCAGTACTTC
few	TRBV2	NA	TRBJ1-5	CASRRVESNQPQHF	TGTGCCAGCAGGCGGGTCGAAAGCAATCAGCCCCAGCATTTT
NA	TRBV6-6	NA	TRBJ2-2	CASSYRVTGELFF	TGTGCCAGCAGTTACCGAGTTACCGGGGAGCTGTTTTTT
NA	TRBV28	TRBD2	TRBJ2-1	CASSTKAGGSYNEQFF	TGTGCCAGCAGTACAAAAGCGGGGGGGTCCTACAATGAGCAGTTCTTC
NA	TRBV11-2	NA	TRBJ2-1	CASSLRGPLYNEQFF	TGTGCCAGCAGCTTACGGGGTCCCCTATACAATGAGCAGTTCTTC
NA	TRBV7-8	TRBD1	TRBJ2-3	CASSLAGGGDTQYF	TGTGCCAGCAGCTTAGCAGGGGGCGGGGATACGCAGTATTTT
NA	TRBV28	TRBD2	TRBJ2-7	CASKAGDSSYEQYF	TGTGCCAGCAAGGCGGGGGATAGCTCCTACGAGCAGTACTTC
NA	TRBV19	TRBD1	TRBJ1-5	CASIARTGGTDSNQPQHF	TGTGCCAGTATTGCCCGGACAGGGGGGACCGATAGCAATCAGCCCCAGCATTTT
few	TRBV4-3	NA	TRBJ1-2	CASSQDNLGGANYGYTF	TGCGCCAGCAGCCAAGATAATTTGGGGGGGGCTAACTATGGCTACACCTTC
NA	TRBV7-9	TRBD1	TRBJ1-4	CASSLTGGGGLNEKLFF	TGTGCCAGCAGCTTAACAGGGGGCGGTGGCCTTAATGAAAAACTGTTTTTT
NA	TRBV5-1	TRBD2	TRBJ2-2	CASSRGTSATGELFF	TGCGCCAGCAGCAGGGGGACTAGTGCGACCGGGGAGCTGTTTTTT
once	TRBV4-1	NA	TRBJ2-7	CASSQVPTGTYEQYF	TGCGCCAGCAGCCAAGTCCCCACAGGGACCTACGAGCAGTACTTC
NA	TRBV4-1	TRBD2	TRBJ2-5	CASSRRGSGGQETQYF	TGCGCCAGCAGCCGGCGAGGTAGCGGGGGCCAAGAGACCCAGTACTTC
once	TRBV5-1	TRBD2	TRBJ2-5	CASASRTSGVETQYF	TGCGCCAGCGCTTCCCGGACTAGCGGGGTGGAGACCCAGTACTTC
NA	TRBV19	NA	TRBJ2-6	CASSPLLSGVSGANVLTF	TGTGCCAGTAGTCCCCTCCTTTCCGGGGTAAGTGGGGCCAACGTCCTGACTTTC
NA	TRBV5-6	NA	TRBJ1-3	CASSLGTVSGNTIYF	TGTGCCAGCAGCTTGGGGACAGTCTCTGGAAACACCATATATTTT
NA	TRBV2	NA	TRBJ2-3	CASLQVEATQYF	TGTGCCAGCCTACAGGTAGAGGCTACGCAGTATTTT
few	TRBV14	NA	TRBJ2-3	CASSQVPGIATDTQYF	TGTGCCAGCAGCCAAGTTCCAGGGATTGCCACAGATACGCAGTATTTT
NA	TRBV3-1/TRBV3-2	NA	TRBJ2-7	CASSQVNSYEQYF	TGTGCCAGCAGCCAAGTTAACTCCTACGAGCAGTACTTC
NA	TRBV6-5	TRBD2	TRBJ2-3	CASRGLAGERDTQYF	TGTGCCAGCCGGGGACTAGCGGGGGAAAGGGATACGCAGTATTTT
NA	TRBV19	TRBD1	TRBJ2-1	CASSPWTGGGPNEQFF	TGTGCCAGTAGTCCGTGGACAGGGGGAGGGCCTAATGAGCAGTTCTTC
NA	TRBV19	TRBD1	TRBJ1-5	CASSGTGGGQPQHF	TGTGCCAGTAGTGGAACAGGGGGCGGTCAGCCCCAGCATTTT
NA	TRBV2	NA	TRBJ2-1	CASRLGSGESPYNEQFF	TGTGCCAGCAGGTTGGGGTCGGGGGAATCACCCTACAATGAGCAGTTCTTC
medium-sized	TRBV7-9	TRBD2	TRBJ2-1	CASSPGGNEQFF	TGTGCCAGCAGCCCCGGGGGGAATGAGCAGTTCTTC
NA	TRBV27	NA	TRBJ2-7	CASSRSPWDSSYEQYF	TGTGCCAGCAGTAGGTCCCCTTGGGACTCCTCCTACGAGCAGTACTTC
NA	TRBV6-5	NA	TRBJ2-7	CASRVHKSYEQYF	TGTGCCAGCAGGGTACACAAATCCTACGAGCAGTACTTC
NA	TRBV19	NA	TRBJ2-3	CASTGGAADTQYF	TGTGCCAGTACTGGGGGGGCCGCAGATACGCAGTATTTT
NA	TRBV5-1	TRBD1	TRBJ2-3	CASSLEGQWVVTDTQYF	TGCGCCAGCAGCTTGGAGGGACAGTGGGTGGTCACAGATACGCAGTATTTT
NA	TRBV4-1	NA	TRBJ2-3	CASSQDTGWGDTQYF	TGCGCCAGCAGCCAAGATACAGGGTGGGGAGATACGCAGTATTTT
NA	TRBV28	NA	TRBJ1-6	CASSLLTLNSPLHF	TGTGCCAGCAGTCTTCTAACCCTCAATTCACCCCTCCACTTT
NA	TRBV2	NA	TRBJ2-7	CASKVEGPSYEQYF	TGTGCCAGCAAGGTTGAGGGTCCCTCCTACGAGCAGTACTTC
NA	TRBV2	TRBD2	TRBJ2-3	CASSEWGTSGISTDTQYF	TGTGCCAGCAGTGAATGGGGGACTAGCGGGATTAGCACAGATACGCAGTATTTT
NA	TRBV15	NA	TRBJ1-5	CATSRDLGGAGQPQHF	TGTGCCACCAGCAGAGATTTGGGAGGGGCTGGGCAGCCCCAGCATTTT
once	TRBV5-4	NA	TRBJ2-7	CASSLVQGLDEQYF	TGTGCCAGCAGCTTGGTCCAGGGCTTGGACGAGCAGTACTTC
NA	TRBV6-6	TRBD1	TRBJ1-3	CASSGGTGAGNTIYF	TGTGCCAGCAGTGGAGGTACAGGGGCTGGAAACACCATATATTTT